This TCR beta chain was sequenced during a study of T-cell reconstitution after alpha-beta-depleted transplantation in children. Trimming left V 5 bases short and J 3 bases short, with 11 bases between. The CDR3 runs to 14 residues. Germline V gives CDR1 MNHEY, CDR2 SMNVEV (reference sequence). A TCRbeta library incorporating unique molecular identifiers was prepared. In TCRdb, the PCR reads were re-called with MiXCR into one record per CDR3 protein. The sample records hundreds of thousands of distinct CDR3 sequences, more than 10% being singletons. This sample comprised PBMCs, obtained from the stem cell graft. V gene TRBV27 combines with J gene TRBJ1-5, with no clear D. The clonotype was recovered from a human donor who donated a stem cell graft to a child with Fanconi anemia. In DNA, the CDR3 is TGTGCCAGCAGTCTGTTCCGGGACAATCAGCCCCAGCATTTT. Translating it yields CASSLFRDNQPQHF.